The clone carrying this T cell receptor (beta chain) is deemed medium-sized. Its cognate antigen is unknown. This entry is derived from a study of spatial heterogeneity in lung cancer. General study points: For tumor T cells, estimated coverage reached only 5.5% to 8% (alpha) and around 13% (beta). It was found that expanded intratumoral alpha and beta TCR counts tracked tumor mutation counts.

CDR3 length equals 12 residues. The V gene lost 6 bases and the J gene lost 0 bases, with 3 bases spanning the gap. Per germline, CDR1 MNHEY and CDR2 SVGAGI. The library protocol tagged each TCR cDNA with a unique molecular identifier. In TCRdb, the 5' RACE reads were re-called with MiXCR into one record per CDR3 protein. The sample records around 4,800 distinct CDR3 sequences, roughly 22% being singletons. Stated time point: sample taken at primary tumor resection. The donors comprised some 78 untreated early-stage non-small cell lung cancer patients. Whole RNA obtained from tumor, nontumor lung or frozen PBMC underwent sequencing without sorting.

The J gene is TRBJ2-1, the V gene TRBV6-5; D gene unclear. The clonotype comes from a male donor with early-stage non-small cell lung cancer. The sample here was lung tumor tissue, taken at surgery. Written as DNA, the CDR3 is TGTGCCAGCAGGGCCTCCTACAATGAGCAGTTCTTC. It codes for CASRASYNEQFF.